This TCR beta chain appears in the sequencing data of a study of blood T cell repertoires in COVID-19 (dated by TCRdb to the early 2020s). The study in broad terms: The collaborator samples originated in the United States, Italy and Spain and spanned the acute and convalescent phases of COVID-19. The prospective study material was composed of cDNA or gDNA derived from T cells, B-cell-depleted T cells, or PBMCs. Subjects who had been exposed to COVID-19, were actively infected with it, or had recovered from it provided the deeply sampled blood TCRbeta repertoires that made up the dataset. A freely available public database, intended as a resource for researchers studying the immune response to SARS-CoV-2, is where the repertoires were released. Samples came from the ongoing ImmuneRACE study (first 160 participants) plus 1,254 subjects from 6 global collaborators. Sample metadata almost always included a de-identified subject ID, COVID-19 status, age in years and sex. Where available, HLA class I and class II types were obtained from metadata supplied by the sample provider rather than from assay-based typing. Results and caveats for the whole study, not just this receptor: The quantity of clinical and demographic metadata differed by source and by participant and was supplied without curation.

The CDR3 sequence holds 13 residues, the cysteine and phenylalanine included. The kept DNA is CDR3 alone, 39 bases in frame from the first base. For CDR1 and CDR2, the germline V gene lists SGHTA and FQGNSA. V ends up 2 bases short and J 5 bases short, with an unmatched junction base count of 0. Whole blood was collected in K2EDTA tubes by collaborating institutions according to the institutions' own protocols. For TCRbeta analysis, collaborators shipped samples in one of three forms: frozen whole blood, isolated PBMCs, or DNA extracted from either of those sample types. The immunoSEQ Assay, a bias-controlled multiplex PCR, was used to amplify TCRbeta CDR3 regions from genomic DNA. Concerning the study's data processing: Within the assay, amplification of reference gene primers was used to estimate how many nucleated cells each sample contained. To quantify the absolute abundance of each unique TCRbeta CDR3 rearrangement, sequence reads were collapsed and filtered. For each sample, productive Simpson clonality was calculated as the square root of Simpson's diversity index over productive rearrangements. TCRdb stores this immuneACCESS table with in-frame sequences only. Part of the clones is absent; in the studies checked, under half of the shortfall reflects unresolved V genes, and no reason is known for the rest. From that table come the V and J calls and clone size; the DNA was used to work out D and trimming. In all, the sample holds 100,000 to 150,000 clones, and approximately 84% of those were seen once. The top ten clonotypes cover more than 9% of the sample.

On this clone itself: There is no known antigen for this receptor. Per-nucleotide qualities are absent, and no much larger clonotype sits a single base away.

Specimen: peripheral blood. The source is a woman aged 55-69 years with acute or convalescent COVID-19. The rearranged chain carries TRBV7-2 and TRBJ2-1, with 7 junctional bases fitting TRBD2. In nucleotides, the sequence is TGTGCCAGCAGCTTAACTAGCGACAATGAGCAGTTCTTC. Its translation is CASSLTSDNEQFF.